This TCR beta chain was found in a study of T cell repertoires in cytomegalovirus infection. As for the study in general: Indicated by public TCR beta signatures were CMV infection and matching HLA type. The study's findings and limits: HLA-C-restricted CMV clonotypes gave the most frequent clonotype in two of eight donors.

The CDR3 is 13 residues long. Losses at the gene ends were 6 bases for V and 10 bases for J; bases not matched to a gene: 11. One entry per CDR3 protein results from TCRdb running MiXCR on the reads. The table lists roughly 500,000 distinct CDR3 sequences, 30% to 35% of them singletons. Comment on this clonotype: The antigen is not known.

Source: cultured PBMCs, taken from culture after CMV antigen stimulation. This clonotype was obtained from a human donor in good health (CMV status not recorded). Some clones in this sample may be carry-over from other donors' samples. The chain employs TRBV12-3 or TRBV12-4 and TRBJ1-1; 7 bases are shared with TRBD1. CDR3 residues: CASSPTGVGGAFF. The CDR3 region has the DNA TGTGCCAGCAGCCCCACAGGGGTCGGGGGAGCTTTCTTT.